The 22 T cell receptor beta chains in this list originate from one sample, sequenced in a study of T-cell reconstitution after alpha-beta-depleted transplantation in children (dated by TCRdb to the mid-2010s). Preparation of the library involved PCR. The sequencer was an Illumina HiSeq 2500. TCR libraries were prepared with molecular barcoding, using unique molecular identifiers to normalize TCRbeta repertoire quantification. TCRdb reworked the public reads: Q25 trimming with fastp, MiXCR clone assembly, productive beta chains retained. Entries that share a CDR3 protein sequence are merged under the most common genes and DNA. The sample table contains hundreds of thousands of distinct CDR3 sequences; only one count was recorded for 16% of them. The ten largest make up approximately 1% of the sample. Sequenced material: PBMCs from the stem cell graft donor, taken from the stem cell graft. Receptor source: a human donor who donated a stem cell graft to a child with acute myeloid leukemia.

The rearrangement uses TRBV15 and TRBJ1-1, with D uncertain. V was shortened by 0 bases and J by 1 base, with 6 bases between the two germline ends. Germline values: CDR1 LNHNV, CDR2 YYDKDF (reference sequence). There are 14 residues in the CDR3. This CDR3 reads CATSRDAQNTEAFF. The CDR3 DNA follows: TGTGCCACCAGCAGAGATGCTCAGAACACTGAAGCTTTCTTT. Full variable domain (outside the CDR3, taken from reference TRBV15 and TRBJ1-1): DAMVIQNPRYQVTQFGKPVTLSCSQTLNHNVMYWYQQKSSQAPKLLFHYYDKDFNNEADTPDNFQSRRPNTSFCFLDIRSPGLGDTAMYLCATSRDAQNTEAFFGQGTRLTVV.

This clonotype was recorded a few times. The chain recombines TRBV4-3 with TRBJ2-3; D remains unclear. The CDR3 contains 15 residues. Trimming removed 1 base from V and 1 base from J, with 9 bases in between. From germline, CDR1 is LGHNA and CDR2 YSLEER. CDR3 sequence reads: CASSQGTARTDTQYF. As DNA, the CDR3 is TGCGCCAGCAGCCAAGGTACCGCCCGCACAGATACGCAGTATTTT.

The V call is TRBV7-9, the J call TRBJ2-7; D assignment may be TRBD1 or TRBD2 (5 bases each). The V end was cut by 5 bases, the J end by 4 bases, with 12 bases between. The CDR3 is 13 amino acids. CDR1 is SEHNR and CDR2 is FQNEAQ in the germline V gene (reference sequence). The CDR3 loop reads CASSVGTEYEQYF. CDR3 DNA: TGTGCCAGCAGCGTCGGGACCGAGTACGAGCAGTACTTC.

The chain is built from TRBV7-2 and TRBJ1-1; 8 bases align to TRBD1. Germline V CDR1 and CDR2: SGHTA, FQGNSA. The CDR3 totals 16 residues. V gave up 9 bases and J gave up 1 base; unmatched junction bases: 13. CDR3 sequence: CARSTRPGGWNTEAFF. CDR3 nucleotides: TGTGCCAGATCGACTAGGCCAGGGGGCTGGAACACTGAAGCTTTCTTT.

V gene TRBV7-9 combines with J gene TRBJ1-2; 7 bases agree with TRBD1. The CDR3 is 16 residues long. Losses at the gene ends were 4 bases for V and 4 bases for J; bases not matched to a gene: 12. Germline-derived CDR1 and CDR2 are SEHNR and FQNEAQ (reference sequence). The DNA of the CDR3 is TGTGCCAGCAGCTCCGGACAGGCCCACTCTCTCTATGGCTACACCTTC. Its protein is CASSSGQAHSLYGYTF.

This clonotype has ten or more counts. This chain uses TRBV20-1 with TRBJ2-5; unclear D gene. CDR1 is DFQATT, CDR2 SNEGSKA, per germline (reference sequence). This CDR3 is 13 amino acids long. V was trimmed by 2 bases and J by 0 bases, leaving 7 bases between them. This CDR3 is CSARHADQETQYF. In DNA form, the CDR3 reads TGCAGTGCTAGACACGCGGACCAAGAGACCCAGTACTTC.

In this sample, this clonotype turned up a few times. This chain connects TRBV7-2 to TRBJ2-3, with D unclear. CDR3 length equals 14 residues. V was clipped by 2 bases and J by 6 bases, with 12 bases between them. The V gene's germline CDR1 is SGHTA and CDR2 FQGNSA. The DNA of the CDR3 is TGTGCCAGCAGCTTACTCCCCGAGCTGGATACGCAGTATTTT. Translated: CASSLLPELDTQYF.

This chain joins TRBV24-1 and TRBJ1-1; 8 bases match TRBD1. The germline gives CDR1 KGHDR, CDR2 SFDVKD. V lost 3 bases, J lost 4 bases, and 9 bases stayed unmatched. CDR3 length: 16 residues. In DNA, the CDR3 is TGTGCCACCAGTGATACTCGACAGGGGATAGCCACTGAAGCTTTCTTT. Its protein product is CATSDTRQGIATEAFF.

This clonotype was picked up a small number of times. The rearrangement links TRBV7-2 to TRBJ1-2; 9 bases agree with TRBD1. J was trimmed by 5 bases and V by 3 bases; bases with no gene match: 10. The CDR3 covers 16 residues. Germline V gene lookup returns CDR1 SGHTA and CDR2 FQGNSA. The DNA for the CDR3 is TGTGCCAGCAGCTTGACGGGACAGGGAACTCTTTATGGCTACACCTTC. This codes for CASSLTGQGTLYGYTF.

This clonotype was recorded many times. The V gene is TRBV6-5, the J gene TRBJ2-7; D is ambiguous. CDR3 length equals 13 residues. Trimming left V 0 bases short and J 5 bases short, with 8 bases between. Looked up from germline, CDR1 is MNHEY and CDR2 is SVGAGI. The CDR3 region has the DNA TGTGCCAGCAGTTACTCGAATGGCCACGAGCAGTACGTC. Its translation is CASSYSNGHEQYV.

The table lists this clonotype with many counts. This chain links TRBV20-1 with TRBJ2-5; 11 nucleotides line up with TRBD2. The V gene's germline CDR1 is DFQATT and CDR2 SNEGSKA (reference sequence). V was pared by 5 bases and J by 4 bases, with 9 bases of the junction left unmatched. The CDR3 sequence is 15 residues long. CDR3 region: CSAHSGGAGVETQYF. In DNA, the CDR3 is TGCAGTGCTCATAGCGGGGGGGCCGGGGTAGAGACCCAGTACTTC.

The chain carries TRBV20-1 and TRBJ1-1, with a weak D call TRBD1 (6 bases). The V end lost 3 bases, the J end lost 3 bases, and 14 bases lay between the germline ends. Germline lookup yields CDR1 DFQATT and CDR2 SNEGSKA (reference sequence). This CDR3 comprises 14 residues. The CDR3 DNA is TGCAGTGCTAGGGCACAGGGATCCGACACTGAAGCTTTCTTT. It encodes CSARAQGSDTEAFF.

In its sample, this clonotype was seen many times. The chain employs TRBV20-1 and TRBJ1-4, with D unclear. V was clipped by 6 bases and J by 2 bases, with 13 bases between them. The CDR3 length is 14 residues. The germline V gene encodes CDR1 DFQATT and CDR2 SNEGSKA (reference sequence). CDR3 bases: TGCAGTGCCCCATTCCTGGGCACTAATGAAAAACTGTTTTTT. This encodes CSAPFLGTNEKLFF.

At least ten counts were recorded for this clonotype. The chain has TRBV20-1 and TRBJ1-2, with 7 bases that match TRBD1. The V segment lost 3 bases and the J segment 5 bases; nucleotides outside the gene matches: 3. Per germline, CDR1 DFQATT and CDR2 SNEGSKA (reference sequence). This CDR3 region has 12 residues. The CDR3 protein is CSARRGPYGYTF. In DNA, the CDR3 is TGCAGTGCTAGGAGGGGGCCGTATGGCTACACCTTC.

This clonotype turned up a few times. The rearrangement links TRBV5-1 to TRBJ2-7; TRBD1 might be the D (5 bases). V was pared by 4 bases and J by 5 bases, with 13 bases between. From germline, CDR1 is SGHRS and CDR2 YFSETQ. The CDR3 spans 13 residues. In nucleotides, the CDR3 is TGCGCCAGCAGCGAAGTAAGGGGCAACGAGCAGTACTTC. The encoded protein is CASSEVRGNEQYF.

A few counts support this clonotype. V is TRBV4-1 and J is TRBJ2-5, with 8 bases aligning to TRBD2. CDR3 length: 17 residues. Germline CDR1 reads MGHRA; CDR2 reads YSYEKL. V shed 4 bases and J 4 bases; nucleotides not matched to a gene: 14. CDR3 sequence reads: CASSLPLAAGESETQYF. CDR3 in DNA: TGCGCCAGCAGCCTACCTTTGGCAGCGGGGGAGTCAGAGACCCAGTACTTC.

This chain connects TRBV7-8 to TRBJ1-1; TRBD1 aligns across 9 bases. V was clipped by 7 bases and J by 5 bases; unmatched bases: 8. Germline CDR1 SGHVS, CDR2 FQNEAQ. The CDR3 runs to 14 residues. Here the CDR3 DNA reads TGTGCCAGCATCGCGGACAGGGGCGGGACTGAAGCTTTCTTT. Protein product: CASIADRGGTEAFF.

The CDR3 protein is CASSFGALGTEAFF. The CDR3 bases are TGTGCCAGCAGTTTTGGGGCGCTCGGCACTGAAGCTTTCTTT. The chain is built from TRBV12-3 or TRBV12-4 and TRBJ1-1, with D possibly matching TRBD1 (5 bases). V lost 3 bases, J lost 4 bases, and 12 bases lay in between. The CDR3 spans 14 residues.

The rearrangement links TRBV10-3 to TRBJ2-7; D is possibly TRBD2 (5 bases). The ends were cut back, 4 bases at V and 4 bases at J, with 14 bases in the middle. Germline values: CDR1 ENHRY, CDR2 SYGVKD. This CDR3 spans 14 amino acids. CDR3 nucleotide sequence: TGTGCCATCAGTGTGCGGGTAGGCGGGTACGAGCAGTACTTC. Protein sequence: CAISVRVGGYEQYF.

The V and J genes are TRBV4-3 and TRBJ1-4; D unclear. V lost 2 bases and J lost 1, with 5 bases in between. The CDR3 length is 14 residues. In germline, CDR1 is LGHNA, CDR2 YSLEER. CDR3 sequence: CASSQRVTNEKLFF. The CDR3 nucleotides read TGCGCCAGCAGCCAAAGGGTAACTAATGAAAAACTGTTTTTT.

This clonotype was counted once. Being one base from a much bigger clone, this may be a read error. The V gene is TRBV29-1, the J gene TRBJ2-1, with TRBD1 matching 7 bases. This CDR3 has 14 amino acids. The germline V gene has CDR1 SQVTM and CDR2 ANQGSEA. CDR3 coding DNA: TGCAGCGTGGAGACAGGGCTTTCCTACAATGAGCAGATCTTC. Protein product: CSVETGLSYNEQIF.

This chain joins TRBV29-1 and TRBJ2-3; 7 bases are a match to TRBD2. From germline, CDR1 is SQVTM and CDR2 ANQGSEA. With 3 bases clipped from V and 0 bases from J, the junction kept 3 bases outside the gene matches. The CDR3 sequence is 14 residues long. CDR3 bases: TGCAGCGTTGATCGGGGGGTTAGCACAGATACGCAGTATTTT. Protein product: CSVDRGVSTDTQYF.